The T cell receptor (beta chain) under discussion was sequenced for a study of T cells after posttransplantation cyclophosphamide. Notes on the study in general: After PTCy, TRB diversity resembled that of CNI/methotrexate controls.

Profiled with immunoSEQ multiplex PCR; TCRdb holds only in-frame clones, not every one. The table lists some 52,000 clones, 70% to 90% of them singletons. On this clone: Its matching antigen is unknown.

The CDR3 totals 13 residues. Per germline, CDR1 SGHKS and CDR2 YYEKEE (reference sequence). V shed 0 bases and J shed 4 bases, with 8 bases lying between them. The V gene is TRBV5-5, the J gene TRBJ2-7; D uncertain. This receptor was obtained from a man aged 25-45 years with a blood cancer, CMV-positive, and with a related stem cell donor. Source material: PBMCs. CDR3 region: CASSLGVGYEQYF. The CDR3 DNA follows: TGTGCCAGCAGCTTGGGGGTCGGGTACGAGCAGTACTTC.